The present T cell receptor beta chain was sequenced within a study of read filtering for tumor transcriptome and immune sequencing. Background on the study: Among patients, some 17 were male and about 15 female, aged about 47 to 85 (mean around 66).

The CDR3 has 14 residues. V lost 7 bases to trimming and J lost 2 bases, with 11 bases between them. Germline V gene data show CDR1 as MDHEN and CDR2 as SYDVKM. Molecular barcoded adaptors covering alpha/delta and beta/gamma chains were used on roughly 400 ng RNA. TCRdb processed the reads anew with MiXCR; each CDR3 protein has one entry. The repertoire holds over 50,000 distinct CDR3 sequences, with nearly 20% as singletons. Many counts were recorded for this clonotype. Specimen: a population of CD138-negative cells sorted from bone marrow. The chain is built from TRBV28 and TRBJ2-2; possibly TRBD1 for D (6 bases). This sequence was found in a donor over 35 with multiple myeloma. CDR3 region: CASIPGHNTGELFF. CDR3 in DNA: TGTGCCAGCATCCCGGGACACAACACCGGGGAGCTGTTTTTT.